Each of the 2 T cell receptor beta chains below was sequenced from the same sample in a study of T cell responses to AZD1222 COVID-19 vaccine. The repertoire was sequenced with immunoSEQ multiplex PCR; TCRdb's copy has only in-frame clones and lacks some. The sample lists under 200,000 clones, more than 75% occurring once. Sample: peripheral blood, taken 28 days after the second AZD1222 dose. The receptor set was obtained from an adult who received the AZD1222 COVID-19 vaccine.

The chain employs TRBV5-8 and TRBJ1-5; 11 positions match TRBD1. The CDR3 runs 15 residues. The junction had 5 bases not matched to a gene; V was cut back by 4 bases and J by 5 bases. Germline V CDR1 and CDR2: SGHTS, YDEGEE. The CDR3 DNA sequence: TGTGCCAGCAGCCTTAGGACAGGGGGCGATCAGCCCCAGCATTTT. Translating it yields CASSLRTGGDQPQHF.

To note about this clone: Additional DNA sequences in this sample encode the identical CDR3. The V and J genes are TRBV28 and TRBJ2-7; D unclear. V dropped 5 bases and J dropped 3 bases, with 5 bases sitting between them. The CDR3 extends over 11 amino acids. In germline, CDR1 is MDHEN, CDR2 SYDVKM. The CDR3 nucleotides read TGTGCCAGCAGTGCCTTCTACGAGCAGTACTTC. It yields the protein CASSAFYEQYF.